This entry lists 9 T cell receptor beta chains sequenced from one sample in a study of Graves' ophthalmopathy and Graves' hyperthyroidism (dated by TCRdb to 2016 to 2019). Sequencer: Illumina HiSeq 2000. TCR beta CDR3 regions were amplified from RNA transcripts for repertoire sequencing. HTBI primers and the Qiagen OneStep RT-PCR kit were used in a first-round RT-PCR, which was followed by a second-round multiplex PCR, size selection and purification. TCRdb handled the public reads itself, with Q25 trimming in fastp and clone calling in MiXCR, and kept productive beta chains. Duplicate CDR3 protein sequences are folded into a single record with the most common DNA and genes. The sample records some 360,000 distinct CDR3 sequences, about 17% of which are singletons. The ten largest clones add up to roughly 2.3% of the sample. Sequencing input: peripheral blood. The receptors stem from an adult woman with stable Graves' hyperthyroidism.

There are many counts of this clonotype. This sequence joins TRBV15 and TRBJ2-2; D call uncertain. Trimming took 6 bases from V and 1 from J, leaving 9 bases between them. The germline V gene has CDR1 LNHNV and CDR2 YYDKDF (reference sequence). There are 14 residues in the CDR3. CDR3 DNA sequence: TGTGCCACCAGAGGACGGATGAACACCGGGGAGCTGTTTTTT. Amino acids: CATRGRMNTGELFF.

This clonotype was seen repeatedly, ten times or more. The V call is TRBV20-1, the J call TRBJ2-7, with TRBD1 matching 8 bases. CDR1 is DFQATT, CDR2 SNEGSKA, per germline (reference sequence). The CDR3 covers 14 residues. V shed 4 bases and J 0 bases; nucleotides not matched to a gene: 5. CDR3 sequence (DNA): TGCAGTGCTACAGGGGGCCCTAACTCCTACGAGCAGTACTTC. Translating it yields CSATGGPNSYEQYF.

A word on this clonotype: Germline is not matched at one junction end, which may reflect a read error. This sequence joins TRBV19 and TRBJ1-5; no reliable D call. Germline V gene data show CDR1 as LNHDA and CDR2 as SQIVND (reference sequence). The CDR3 has 14 residues. This CDR3 is CASSMRQENQPQHF. The CDR3 DNA follows: TGCGCCAGTAGTATGAGGCAGGAGAATCAGCCCCAGCATTTT.

This clonotype has a count of ten or more. J is TRBJ1-1 and V is TRBV9, with no clear D. The CDR3 runs 12 residues. Germline loops: CDR1 SGDLS, CDR2 YYNGEE. V was cut by 3 bases and J by 8 bases, with 11 bases left in between. CDR3 nucleotides: TGTGCCAGCAGCGCCGATGTGGGAGAAGCTTTCTTT. Its translation: CASSADVGEAFF. Drawing the rest from reference TRBV9 and TRBJ1-1, the complete variable domain is DSGVTQTPKHLITATGQRVTLRCSPRSGDLSVYWYQQSLDQGLQFLIQYYNGEERAKGNILERFSAQQFPDLHSELNLSSLELGDSALYFCASSADVGEAFFGQGTRLTVV.

This clonotype was seen at least ten times. The gene calls are TRBV6-5 and TRBJ1-1; no definite D call. The V end lost 0 bases, the J end lost 0 bases, and 8 bases lay between the germline ends. The V gene's germline CDR1 is MNHEY and CDR2 SVGAGI. The CDR3 spans 15 residues. CDR3 nucleotide sequence: TGTGCCAGCAGTTACTCCAGACCCCTGAACACTGAAGCTTTCTTT. This sequence encodes CASSYSRPLNTEAFF.

This clonotype was detected many times. V is TRBV29-1 and J is TRBJ1-3; 7 positions match TRBD1. Trimming at V came to 1 base and at J to 3 bases, leaving 3 bases not matched to a gene. The CDR3 extends over 14 amino acids. Germline V gives CDR1 SQVTM, CDR2 ANQGSEA. CDR3 amino acids: CSVEGQGGGNTIYF. DNA for the CDR3: TGCAGCGTTGAAGGTCAGGGGGGTGGAAACACCATATATTTT. The complete variable domain, with remaining parts taken from reference TRBV29-1 and TRBJ1-3, reads SAVISQKPSRDICQRGTSLTIQCQVDSQVTMMFWYRQQPGQSLTLIATANQGSEATYESGFVIDKFPISRPNLTFSTLTVSNMSPEDSSIYLCSVEGQGGGNTIYFGEGSWLTVV.

Worth noting for this clonotype: A much larger clone differs by one base, so this may be a read error. This rearrangement joins TRBV4-1 to TRBJ2-7, with D tentatively TRBD1 (5 bases). Per the germline V gene, CDR1 is MGHRA and CDR2 is YSYEKL. The CDR3 spans 15 residues. Trimming took 3 bases from V and 0 from J, leaving 12 bases between them. The CDR3 sequence is CASSHGQLGSYEQYV. As DNA, the CDR3 is TGCGCCAGCAGCCATGGACAACTGGGCTCCTACGAGCAGTACGTC.

The chain is built from TRBV28 and TRBJ1-5; a possible D gene is TRBD1 (5 bases). Trimming pared 3 bases from V and 4 bases from J, leaving 16 bases between. Germline V lookup: CDR1 MDHEN, CDR2 SYDVKM. This CDR3 region has 16 residues. DNA for the CDR3: TGTGCCAGCAGTTTGAACAGGTTAATCAGAAATCAGCCCCAGCATTTT. As protein: CASSLNRLIRNQPQHF.

This clonotype was detected ten times or more. The chain links TRBV11-2 to TRBJ2-5; D is tentatively TRBD1 or TRBD2 (6 bases each). CDR1 is SGHAT, CDR2 FQNNGV, per germline. The CDR3 has 18 amino acids. V lost 5 bases and J lost 5, with 27 bases in between. The CDR3 sequence is CASSRSSSGDQGRETQYF. The CDR3 nucleotides are TGTGCCAGCAGCCGATCTAGCTCGGGGGACCAGGGGAGGGAGACCCAGTACTTC.